This record looks at one TCR beta chain sequence and its context. Between 1 and 8 samples per patient were obtained, pretreatment and on-treatment. The data originate from a study of PD-L1 blockade in urothelial cancer. Study information: In about 2014, patients got going on atezolizumab, taking 1,200 mg intravenously every 3 weeks.

Each PCR received spiked synthetic TCR analog templates. TCRdb keeps only in-frame clones here, not all; method: immunoSEQ multiplex PCR. Of under 40,000 clones listed, roughly 90% were seen once; the top ten hold roughly 7.6%. The receptor's source is a man in his 70s with urothelial cancer. The specimen comprised PBMCs, sampled around atezolizumab (anti-PD-L1) treatment.

The CDR3 spells CASSPLGLAHNEQFF. The CDR3 nucleotides are TGTGCCAGCTCACCACTGGGACTAGCCCACAATGAGCAGTTCTTC. The chain employs TRBV18 and TRBJ2-1, with 9 bases that match TRBD2. Per germline, CDR1 KGHSH and CDR2 LQKENI. J was trimmed by 5 bases and V by 1 base; bases with no gene match: 3. The CDR3 runs to 15 residues.